The text below deals with one T cell receptor (beta chain). What it binds is unknown. The repertoire was sequenced with immunoSEQ multiplex PCR; TCRdb's copy has only in-frame clones and lacks some. The sample yields around 15,000 clones, 84% seen once. This sample stems from a study of PD-1 blockade in mismatch repair-deficient tumors. About the research overall: Enrolled about 2013-2016, patients had progressing, pretreated mismatch repair-deficient cancers of 12 to 13 types.

Per the germline V gene, CDR1 is MDHEN and CDR2 is SYDVKM. The ends were cut back, 1 base at V and 2 bases at J, with 21 bases in the middle. The CDR3 has 19 residues. The time point denotes: approximately 9-day in vitro stimulation with candidate neoantigen peptide 5. TCR sequencing covered a few patients who responded to pembrolizumab. An identically run culture lacking peptide was the fold-change baseline. Study conclusions and caveats: Tumor-resident clones, often absent from pretreatment blood, expanded after pembrolizumab and then contracted.

The rearrangement links TRBV28 to TRBJ2-1, with D possibly TRBD1 on 5 matching bases. Sequenced material: cells cultured in vitro, taken from a patient treated with pembrolizumab. The TCR originated in an adult with mismatch repair-deficient cancer. CDR3 amino acids: CASSLSRTSPSVTYNEQFF. The CDR3 coding sequence is TGTGCCAGCAGTTTATCTAGGACATCCCCCTCGGTAACCTACAATGAGCAGTTCTTC.